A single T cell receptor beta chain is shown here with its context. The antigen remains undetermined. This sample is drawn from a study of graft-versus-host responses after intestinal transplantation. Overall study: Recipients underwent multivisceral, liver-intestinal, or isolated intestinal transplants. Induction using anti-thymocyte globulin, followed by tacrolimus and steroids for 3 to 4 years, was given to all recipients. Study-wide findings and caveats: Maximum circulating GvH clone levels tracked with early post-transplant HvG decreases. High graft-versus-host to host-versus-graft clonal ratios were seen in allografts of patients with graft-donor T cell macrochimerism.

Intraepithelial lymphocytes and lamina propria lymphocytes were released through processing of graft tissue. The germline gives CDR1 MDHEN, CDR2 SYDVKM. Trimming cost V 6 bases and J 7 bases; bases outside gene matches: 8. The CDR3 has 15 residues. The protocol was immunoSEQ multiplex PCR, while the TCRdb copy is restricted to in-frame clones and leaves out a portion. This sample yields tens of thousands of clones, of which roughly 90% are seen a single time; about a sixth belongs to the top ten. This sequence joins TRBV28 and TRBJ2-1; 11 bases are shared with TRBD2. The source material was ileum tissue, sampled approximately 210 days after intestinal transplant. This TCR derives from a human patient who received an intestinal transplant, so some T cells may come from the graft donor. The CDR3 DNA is TGTGCCAGCAGCCTTACTAGCGGGAGAGTTAATGAGCAGTTCTTC. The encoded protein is CASSLTSGRVNEQFF. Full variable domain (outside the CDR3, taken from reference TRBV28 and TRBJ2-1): DVKVTQSSRYLVKRTGEKVFLECVQDMDHENMFWYRQDPGLGLRLIYFSYDVKMKEKGDIPEGYSVSREKKERFSLILESASTNQTSMYLCASSLTSGRVNEQFFGPGTRLTVL.